These 29 T cell receptor beta chains came from one sample sequenced in a study of CD8 T cells in ankylosing spondylitis. TCRdb reanalysed the 5' RACE reads using MiXCR and keeps one entry per CDR3 protein. The profile shows about 240,000 distinct CDR3 sequences, approximately 9% of them singletons. The sample was blood, either unsorted or a sorted T cell fraction (not recorded which). These receptors were collected from a male donor with ankylosing spondylitis or in good health (not recorded which).

The chain carries TRBV10-3 and TRBJ1-6; 10 positions match TRBD1. Unmatched junction bases numbered 5, after V lost 10 bases and J lost 5 bases. Germline CDR1 and CDR2: ENHRY and SYGVKD. The CDR3 totals 14 residues. The CDR3 DNA reads TGTGCCACTTCGGGACAGGGGAATAATTCACCCCTCCACTTT. Protein product: CATSGQGNNSPLHF.

This clonotype was seen many times. V and J are TRBV7-2 and TRBJ1-2; D is perhaps TRBD1 (6 bases). The CDR3 has 14 amino acids. Germline V lookup: CDR1 SGHTA, CDR2 FQGNSA. Trimming removed 0 bases at V and 3 bases at J, with 8 bases between. The CDR3 reads CASSLAGGHYGYTF. DNA for the CDR3: TGTGCCAGCAGCTTAGCCGGGGGGCACTATGGCTACACCTTC.

This clonotype was counted many times. The chain combines TRBV7-9 with TRBJ1-1; D may be TRBD1 (5 bases). The CDR3 has 14 amino acids. CDR1 SEHNR and CDR2 FQNEAQ come from the germline V gene (reference sequence). V lost 5 bases and J 6 bases, leaving 16 bases between the germline ends. CDR3 loop: CASSDWDPPAEAFF. CDR3 in DNA: TGTGCCAGCAGCGACTGGGACCCCCCGGCTGAAGCTTTCTTT.

The chain recombines TRBV7-2 with TRBJ1-1; no reliable D call. CDR1 is SGHTA, CDR2 FQGNSA, per germline. V gave up 2 bases and J gave up 6 bases, with 16 bases separating them. The CDR3 runs 15 residues. In DNA, the CDR3 is TGTGCCAGCAGCTTATGGGCGACTCAAGTTGCTGAAGCTTTCTTT. Translated: CASSLWATQVAEAFF.

This clonotype was seen a handful of times. This chain joins TRBV7-2 and TRBJ2-3, with a possible D match to TRBD1 (6 bases). This CDR3 region has 15 residues. Trimming took off 4 bases at V and 4 bases at J, with 15 bases between the two ends. Germline assignment: CDR1 SGHTA and CDR2 FQGNSA. The CDR3 DNA is TGTGCCAGCAGCTCCCAACAGGGAAACGCAGATACGCAGTATTTT. It translates to CASSSQQGNADTQYF. Together with reference TRBV7-2 and TRBJ2-3, the CDR3 gives the full variable domain: GAGVSQSPSNKVTEKGKDVELRCDPISGHTALYWYRQSLGQGLEFLIYFQGNSAPDKSGLPSDRFSAERTGGSVSTLTIQRTQQEDSAVYLCASSSQQGNADTQYFGPGTRLTVL.

This clonotype was found many times. V gene TRBV5-1 combines with J gene TRBJ2-5; 8 bases match TRBD2. V trimming: 4 bases; J trimming: 1 base; junction bases outside the gene matches: 9. The CDR3 consists of 16 residues. The V gene's germline CDR1 is SGHRS and CDR2 YFSETQ. The CDR3 DNA is TGCGCCAGCAGCGTTACTCCCGGGACTAGCCAAGAGACCCAGTACTTC. Translated: CASSVTPGTSQETQYF.

This clonotype was recorded many times. The gene calls are TRBV19 and TRBJ2-6; 7 bases align to TRBD1. This CDR3 contains 16 residues. Trimming removed 5 bases from V and 4 bases from J; junction bases left unmatched: 8. From germline, CDR1 is LNHDA and CDR2 SQIVND (reference sequence). The CDR3 nucleotides are TGTGCCAGTAGTCGAGACAGGGCGACCGGGGCCAACGTCCTGACTTTC. It translates to CASSRDRATGANVLTF.

This clonotype was detected ten times or more. The chain uses TRBV27 and TRBJ1-4; TRBD1 matches 9 bases. The J segment lost 0 bases and the V segment lost 7 bases, leaving 6 bases of the junction unmatched. This CDR3 is built from 16 residues. In germline, CDR1 is MNHEY, CDR2 SMNVEV (reference sequence). In nucleotides, the CDR3 is TGTGCCAGCACAGCCGGGACAGGGCCAACTAATGAAAAACTGTTTTTT. As protein: CASTAGTGPTNEKLFF.

In this sample, this clonotype turned up many times. J is TRBJ2-2 and V is TRBV27; 9 bases fit TRBD2. V was pared by 5 bases and J by 1 base, with 8 bases of the junction left unmatched. This CDR3 has 17 amino acids. From germline, CDR1 is MNHEY and CDR2 SMNVEV (reference sequence). This CDR3 is CASSRAHSGGNTGELFF. The CDR3 nucleotides are TGTGCCAGCAGTCGAGCCCATAGCGGGGGGAACACCGGGGAGCTGTTTTTT.

This clonotype was counted ten times or more. V gene TRBV3-1 combines with J gene TRBJ2-4; 11 positions agree with TRBD2. Germline CDR1 and CDR2: LGHDT and YNNKEL (reference sequence). V lost 0 bases to trimming and J lost 0 bases; unmatched junction nucleotides: 4. The CDR3 runs 18 residues. This CDR3 reads CASSQEGGLAGAKNIQYF. The DNA of the CDR3 is TGTGCCAGCAGCCAAGAAGGTGGACTAGCGGGAGCCAAAAACATTCAGTACTTC.

In its sample, this clonotype was seen many times. J is TRBJ2-2 and V is TRBV2, with D unclear. V dropped 3 bases and J dropped 5 bases, with 4 bases sitting between them. CDR3 length: 12 residues. CDR1 and CDR2 (germline): SNHLY, FYNNEI. CDR3 amino acids: CASSDRTGELFF. The DNA of the CDR3 is TGTGCCAGCAGTGATAGGACCGGGGAGCTGTTTTTT. The entire variable domain, with the rest obtained from reference TRBV2 and TRBJ2-2, is as follows: EPEVTQTPSHQVTQMGQEVILRCVPISNHLYFYWYRQILGQKVEFLVSFYNNEISEKSEIFDDQFSVERPDGSNFTLKIRSTKLEDSAMYFCASSDRTGELFFGEGSRLTVL.

This clonotype appeared many times. The chain uses TRBV20-1 and TRBJ2-3; no firm D call. The CDR3 spans 13 residues. Trimming took off 0 bases at V and 4 bases at J, with 8 bases between the two ends. Germline assignment: CDR1 DFQATT and CDR2 SNEGSKA (reference sequence). The CDR3 nucleotides read TGCAGTGCTAGAGATGCGCGTCCAGATACGCAGTATTTT. Translation gives CSARDARPDTQYF.

This clonotype was counted at least ten times. This chain connects TRBV9 to TRBJ2-7; D is uncertain. CDR3 size: 14 residues. Trimming took 0 bases from V and 6 from J, leaving 13 bases between them. Germline V gene data show CDR1 as SGDLS and CDR2 as YYNGEE. CDR3 loop: CASSVEGLVGEQYF. Here the CDR3 DNA reads TGTGCCAGCAGCGTAGAGGGTCTAGTGGGCGAGCAGTACTTC.

The sample holds many counts of this clonotype. The rearrangement joins TRBV5-6 to TRBJ1-2, with D perhaps TRBD1 (6 bases). Germline lookup yields CDR1 SGHDT and CDR2 YYEEEE. V lost 4 bases to trimming and J lost 1 base, with 11 bases between them. This CDR3 region has 14 residues. CDR3 sequence: CASSKRQVNYGYTF. CDR3 DNA: TGTGCCAGCAGCAAGCGACAGGTTAACTATGGCTACACCTTC.

This clonotype was seen at least ten times. The gene calls are TRBV7-3 and TRBJ2-7; D remains unclear. There are 13 residues in the CDR3. Trimming removed 3 bases at V and 0 bases at J, with 6 bases between. Germline V gene data show CDR1 as SGHTA and CDR2 as FQGTGA. The CDR3 sequence is CASSFGPSYEQYF. The CDR3 DNA is TGTGCCAGCAGCTTTGGACCCTCCTACGAGCAGTACTTC.

This clonotype was detected a few times. The genes are TRBV7-2 and TRBJ2-7; 7 bases align to TRBD1. The CDR3 consists of 12 residues. Germline trimming cut 1 base from V and 6 bases from J; bases unmatched to any gene: 0. Germline V CDR1 and CDR2: SGHTA, FQGNSA. The CDR3 bases are TGTGCCAGCAGCTTAGAGGGGGCCGAGCAGTACTTC. It specifies CASSLEGAEQYF.

The genes are TRBV7-2 and TRBJ1-5; D may be TRBD1 (5 bases). Trimming shortened V by 4 bases and J by 1 base, and 8 bases separated the two germline ends. CDR3 length equals 14 residues. The germline CDR1 and CDR2 sequences are SGHTA and FQGNSA. The CDR3 is CASSWQGSNQPQHF. The CDR3 DNA sequence: TGTGCCAGCAGCTGGCAGGGAAGCAATCAGCCCCAGCATTTT. The variable domain in full, completed from reference TRBV7-2 and TRBJ1-5, reads GAGVSQSPSNKVTEKGKDVELRCDPISGHTALYWYRQSLGQGLEFLIYFQGNSAPDKSGLPSDRFSAERTGGSVSTLTIQRTQQEDSAVYLCASSWQGSNQPQHFGDGTRLSIL.

This clonotype was counted between two and nine times. As DNA, the CDR3 is TGTGCCAGTGTTCCCTTGGGTAGTTTCAATGAGCAGTTCTTC. The encoded protein is CASVPLGSFNEQFF. This chain connects TRBV11-2 to TRBJ2-1; D is ambiguous. This CDR3 is 14 amino acids long. CDR1 SGHAT and CDR2 FQNNGV come from the germline V gene. Trimming stripped 9 bases from V and 6 bases from J, with 18 bases between.

This clonotype was recorded many times. V gene TRBV15 combines with J gene TRBJ2-2, with TRBD2 as a possible D gene (5 bases). The germline CDR1 and CDR2 sequences are LNHNV and YYDKDF (reference sequence). The CDR3 has 13 residues. The V end was cut by 1 base, the J end by 11 bases, with 11 bases between. The CDR3 DNA follows: TGTGCCACCAGCAGAGCGGAGGCCACCGAGCTGTTTTTT. Protein: CATSRAEATELFF.

Many counts were recorded for this clonotype. This rearrangement joins TRBV6-1 to TRBJ1-5; 8 bases map to TRBD1. The CDR3 covers 16 residues. J gave up 3 bases and V 6 bases, and 10 bases lay outside the gene matches. Germline CDR1 and CDR2: MNHNS and SASEGT. The CDR3 bases are TGTGCCAGCAGAGATGGGCAGGGGGCTTCCAATCAGCCCCAGCATTTT. It encodes CASRDGQGASNQPQHF.

This clonotype was found a few times. The chain links TRBV7-2 to TRBJ1-5; D ambiguous. This CDR3 has 13 amino acids. V dropped 3 bases and J dropped 5 bases, with 8 bases sitting between them. Germline CDR1 and CDR2: SGHTA and FQGNSA. The CDR3 nucleotides read TGTGCCAGCAGCTTTATGACTGATCAGCCCCAGCATTTT. Amino acids: CASSFMTDQPQHF.

This clonotype was seen at least ten times. The V call is TRBV29-1, the J call TRBJ2-7; D gene uncertain. The CDR3 totals 14 residues. Germline values: CDR1 SQVTM, CDR2 ANQGSEA. Trimming took off 5 bases at V and 0 bases at J, with 14 bases between the two ends. In DNA, the CDR3 is TGCAGCGTTTTGGGCACAGCCGTCTCCTACGAGCAGTACTTC. It codes for CSVLGTAVSYEQYF.

This clonotype appeared many times. CDR3 protein: CASSPEVDGDTQYF. The CDR3, as DNA: TGTGCCAGCAGCCCAGAGGTAGATGGAGATACGCAGTATTTT. The gene calls are TRBV7-2 and TRBJ2-3; no clear D gene. The CDR3 is 14 amino acids. V lost 5 bases and J 5 bases, leaving 14 bases between the germline ends. The germline gives CDR1 SGHTA, CDR2 FQGNSA. The entire variable domain, with the rest obtained from reference TRBV7-2 and TRBJ2-3, is as follows: GAGVSQSPSNKVTEKGKDVELRCDPISGHTALYWYRQSLGQGLEFLIYFQGNSAPDKSGLPSDRFSAERTGGSVSTLTIQRTQQEDSAVYLCASSPEVDGDTQYFGPGTRLTVL.

This clonotype has only a few counts. The V gene is TRBV7-2, the J gene TRBJ2-7, with D hard to call. There are 12 residues in the CDR3. CDR1 is SGHTA, CDR2 FQGNSA, per germline. Trimming removed 5 bases at V and 4 bases at J, with 9 bases between. Written as DNA, the CDR3 is TGTGCCAGCAGCGCAGTAAGTTACGAGCAGTACTTC. Protein sequence: CASSAVSYEQYF.

This clonotype was seen many times. This chain connects TRBV19 to TRBJ2-2; D is ambiguous. V dropped 3 bases and J dropped 5 bases, with 7 bases sitting between them. Germline V gene sequence: CDR1 LNHDA, CDR2 SQIVND (reference sequence). CDR3 size: 13 residues. DNA for the CDR3: TGTGCCAGTAGTATCGAGCTAACCGGGGAGCTGTTTTTT. This encodes CASSIELTGELFF. The variable domain in full, with the rest retrieved from reference TRBV19 and TRBJ2-2, is DGGITQSPKYLFRKEGQNVTLSCEQNLNHDAMYWYRQDPGQGLRLIYYSQIVNDFQKGDIAEGYSVSREKKESFPLTVTSAQKNPTAFYLCASSIELTGELFFGEGSRLTVL.

There are many counts of this clonotype. This chain links TRBV7-3 with TRBJ2-2; D is undetermined. This CDR3 region has 15 residues. The V gene's germline CDR1 is SGHTA and CDR2 FQGTGA. V lost 0 bases and J 1 base, leaving 6 bases between the germline ends. Here the CDR3 DNA reads TGTGCCAGCAGCTTAACGTTTCAGAACACCGGGGAGCTGTTTTTT. The encoded protein is CASSLTFQNTGELFF.

Ten or more counts support this clonotype. The chain has TRBV19 and TRBJ1-1, with D uncertain. CDR1 and CDR2 (germline): LNHDA, SQIVND (reference sequence). The CDR3 is 12 residues long. Trimming took off 3 bases at V and 8 bases at J, with 10 bases between the two ends. Here the CDR3 reads CASSIGGKEAFF. CDR3 nucleotides: TGTGCCAGTAGTATCGGCGGCAAAGAAGCTTTCTTT.

This clonotype was detected ten times or more. The chain links TRBV7-9 to TRBJ1-1; D may be TRBD1 (6 bases). The CDR3 extends over 14 amino acids. CDR1 and CDR2 from the germline V gene are SEHNR and FQNEAQ (reference sequence). Trimming shortened V by 1 base and J by 3 bases, and 9 bases separated the two germline ends. The CDR3 spells CASSLVGGDTEAFF. The CDR3 nucleotides are TGTGCCAGCAGCTTAGTAGGGGGAGACACTGAAGCTTTCTTT.

This clonotype was recorded at least ten times. The chain is built from TRBV7-3 and TRBJ2-1, with D perhaps matching TRBD1 (6 bases). Trimming took 5 bases from V and 4 from J, leaving 15 bases between them. CDR3 size: 15 residues. Germline-derived CDR1 and CDR2 are SGHTA and FQGTGA. The CDR3 sequence is CASSPDQGLYNEQFF. The CDR3 coding sequence is TGTGCCAGCAGCCCAGACCAGGGGCTTTACAATGAGCAGTTCTTC.